This entry describes one TCR beta chain. This sample was included in a study of T cell changes during pregnancy in multiple sclerosis. The table came from immunoSEQ multiplex PCR; TCRdb's copy has only in-frame clones and leaves some out. Found here are roughly 100,000 clones, 90% of them singletons; the top ten hold around 0.8%. Germline loops: CDR1 MNHNS, CDR2 SASEGT. There are 16 residues in the CDR3. Trimming removed 4 bases from V and 4 bases from J; junction bases left unmatched: 10. This specimen was peripheral blood, taken in the second trimester of pregnancy. V and J are TRBV6-1 and TRBJ2-3, with 8 bases identical to TRBD2. The sequence was collected from a female donor in good health, enrolled as a control in a pregnancy study. The CDR3 DNA sequence: TGTGCCAGCAGTGCCGGGGGGGCGGGGGTAGCAGATACGCAGTATTTT. Translation gives CASSAGGAGVADTQYF.